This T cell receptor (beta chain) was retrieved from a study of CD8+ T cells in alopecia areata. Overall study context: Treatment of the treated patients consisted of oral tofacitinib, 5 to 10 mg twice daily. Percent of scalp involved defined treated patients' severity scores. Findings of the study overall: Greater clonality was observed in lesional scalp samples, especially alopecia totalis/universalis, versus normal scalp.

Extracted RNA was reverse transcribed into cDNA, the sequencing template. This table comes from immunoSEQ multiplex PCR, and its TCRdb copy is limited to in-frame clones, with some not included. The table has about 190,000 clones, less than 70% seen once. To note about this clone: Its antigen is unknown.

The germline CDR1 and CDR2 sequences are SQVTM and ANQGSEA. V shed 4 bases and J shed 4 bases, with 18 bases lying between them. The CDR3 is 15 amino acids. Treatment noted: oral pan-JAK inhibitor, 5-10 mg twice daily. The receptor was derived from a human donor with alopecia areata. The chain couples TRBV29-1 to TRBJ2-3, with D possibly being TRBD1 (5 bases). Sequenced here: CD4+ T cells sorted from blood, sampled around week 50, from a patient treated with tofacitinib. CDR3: CSVGGRVSSADTQYF. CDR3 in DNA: TGCAGCGTTGGGGGCAGGGTTAGTTCGGCAGATACGCAGTATTTT.